The 25 T cell receptor beta chains presented below share a single source sample, sequenced in a study of siplizumab effects on memory and regulatory T cells. Sequenced by immunoSEQ multiplex PCR; TCRdb stores in-frame clones only, minus some. Of about 110,000 clones listed, about 91% are singletons. Sequences were obtained from Tregs sorted from blood. Source of these receptors: a human donor in good health.

This chain joins TRBV27 and TRBJ1-1; no clear D gene. Trimming cost V 6 bases and J 4 bases, with 15 bases left between them. The CDR3 covers 14 residues. The germline gives CDR1 MNHEY, CDR2 SMNVEV (reference sequence). The CDR3 sequence: CASSPQVFGTEAFF. The CDR3 bases are TGTGCCAGCAGCCCTCAGGTATTCGGCACTGAAGCTTTCTTT.

V gene TRBV12-5 combines with J gene TRBJ1-5; 8 bases match TRBD1. V lost 4 bases, J lost 3 bases, and 8 bases stayed unmatched. The CDR3 covers 16 residues. Germline V CDR1 and CDR2: LGHNT, FRNRAP. CDR3 coding DNA: TGTGCTAGTGGTTGGGGACAGGTTCCATTCAATCAGCCCCAGCATTTT. Translating it yields CASGWGQVPFNQPQHF.

This sequence joins TRBV6-5 and TRBJ2-7; D uncertain. Trimming stripped 1 base from V and 0 bases from J, with 13 bases between. The CDR3 contains 16 residues. Germline V gives CDR1 MNHEY, CDR2 SVGAGI. The CDR3 sequence is CASSYLGQSSSYEQYF. CDR3 in DNA: TGTGCCAGCAGTTACTTGGGCCAGTCGAGCTCCTACGAGCAGTACTTC.

This chain links TRBV7-3 with TRBJ1-5; D unclear. Trimming stripped 2 bases from V and 2 bases from J, with 4 bases between. This CDR3 spans 13 amino acids. Germline V lookup: CDR1 SGHTA, CDR2 FQGTGA. Here the CDR3 DNA reads TGTGCCAGCAGCTTATACCGCAATCAGCCCCAGCATTTT. Residues: CASSLYRNQPQHF. The full variable domain, completed using reference TRBV7-3 and TRBJ1-5, is GAGVSQTPSNKVTEKGKYVELRCDPISGHTALYWYRQSLGQGPEFLIYFQGTGAADDSGLPNDRFFAVRPEGSVSTLKIQRTERGDSAVYLCASSLYRNQPQHFGDGTRLSIL.

The J gene is TRBJ1-1, the V gene TRBV11-2; the D gene is possibly TRBD1 (5 bases). Germline CDR1 reads SGHAT; CDR2 reads FQNNGV. The ends were cut back, 5 bases at V and 4 bases at J, with 14 bases in the middle. This CDR3 is built from 14 residues. CDR3 sequence reads: CASSPPGGATEAFF. The CDR3 DNA follows: TGTGCCAGCAGCCCCCCAGGAGGGGCCACTGAAGCTTTCTTT.

The chain combines TRBV20-1 with TRBJ2-3; no clear D gene. Trimming shortened V by 3 bases and J by 6 bases, and 4 bases separated the two germline ends. Germline CDR1 and CDR2: DFQATT and SNEGSKA (reference sequence). This CDR3 region has 10 residues. CDR3 DNA: TGCAGTGCTAGTTTTGATACGCAGTATTTT. It encodes CSASFDTQYF.

The rearrangement joins TRBV7-2 to TRBJ1-2; D not certain. Per germline, CDR1 SGHTA and CDR2 FQGNSA. The V gene lost 2 bases and the J gene lost 1 base, with 2 bases spanning the gap. This CDR3 is 12 amino acids long. CDR3 region: CASSLFNYGYTF. The CDR3 DNA sequence: TGTGCCAGCAGCTTATTTAACTATGGCTACACCTTC.

This clone was seen a single time. The rearrangement joins TRBV5-4 to TRBJ1-1; TRBD1 matches at 7 bases. The CDR3 runs 15 residues. The junction had 11 bases not matched to a gene; V was cut back by 5 bases and J by 4 bases. Germline CDR1 SGHNT, CDR2 YYREEE (reference sequence). The CDR3 is CASRGQRMGGTEAFF. The CDR3 nucleotides are TGTGCCAGCAGGGGACAGAGAATGGGAGGCACTGAAGCTTTCTTT.

The J gene is TRBJ2-2, the V gene TRBV15, with 7 bases fitting TRBD1. The CDR3 is made up of 16 amino acids. The germline V gene has CDR1 LNHNV and CDR2 YYDKDF (reference sequence). V shed 3 bases, J shed 4 bases, and the junction held 8 bases outside the gene matches. DNA for the CDR3: TGTGCCACCAGCAGCAAAGACAGGGATGGCACCGGGGAGCTGTTTTTT. Protein: CATSSKDRDGTGELFF. Combining the CDR3 with reference TRBV15 and TRBJ2-2 gives the whole variable domain DAMVIQNPRYQVTQFGKPVTLSCSQTLNHNVMYWYQQKSSQAPKLLFHYYDKDFNNEADTPDNFQSRRPNTSFCFLDIRSPGLGDTAMYLCATSSKDRDGTGELFFGEGSRLTVL.

V and J are TRBV7-9 and TRBJ1-5; TRBD1 is a possible D gene (6 bases). This CDR3 has 15 amino acids. The germline V gene encodes CDR1 SEHNR and CDR2 FQNEAQ (reference sequence). V was trimmed by 5 bases and J by 2 bases, leaving 13 bases between them. The CDR3 spells CASSPRGSGNQPQHF. The CDR3 nucleotides read TGTGCCAGCAGCCCCAGGGGTAGCGGCAATCAGCCCCAGCATTTT. Filled out from reference TRBV7-9 and TRBJ1-5, the complete variable domain reads DTGVSQNPRHKITKRGQNVTFRCDPISEHNRLYWYRQTLGQGPEFLTYFQNEAQLEKSRLLSDRFSAERPKGSFSTLEIQRTEQGDSAMYLCASSPRGSGNQPQHFGDGTRLSIL.

The chain joins TRBV7-9 to TRBJ2-2, with no clear D. In germline, CDR1 is SEHNR, CDR2 FQNEAQ (reference sequence). The CDR3 runs to 15 residues. Trimming cost V 5 bases and J 0 bases, with 10 bases left between them. CDR3 sequence (DNA): TGTGCCAGCAGCCTCCCGACTCCGAACACCGGGGAGCTGTTTTTT. Translating gives CASSLPTPNTGELFF.

The chain combines TRBV30 with TRBJ2-3; D might be TRBD2 (5 bases). The CDR3 is 14 amino acids. CDR1 and CDR2 (germline): GTSNPN, SVGIG (reference sequence). Deletions cut 2 bases from V and 6 bases from J, with 15 bases between. The chain's CDR3 is CAWSQYGGSDTQYF. The CDR3 DNA follows: TGTGCCTGGAGTCAATACGGAGGTTCGGATACGCAGTATTTT. Drawing the rest from reference TRBV30 and TRBJ2-3, the complete variable domain is SQTIHQWPATLVQPVGSPLSLECTVEGTSNPNLYWYRQAAGRGLQLLFYSVGIGQISSEVPQNLSASRPQDRQFILSSKKLLLSDSGFYLCAWSQYGGSDTQYFGPGTRLTVL.

The rearrangement uses TRBV5-1 and TRBJ2-5, with no clear D. The CDR3 has 13 amino acids. The germline V gene has CDR1 SGHRS and CDR2 YFSETQ. V was clipped by 0 bases and J by 2 bases, with 5 bases between them. DNA for the CDR3: TGCGCCAGCAGCTTGGCCCATCAAGAGACCCAGTACTTC. Protein sequence: CASSLAHQETQYF.

The chain combines TRBV20-1 with TRBJ2-5; D call uncertain. V was shortened by 5 bases and J by 5 bases, with 9 bases between the two germline ends. The CDR3 is 11 amino acids. Looked up from germline, CDR1 is DFQATT and CDR2 is SNEGSKA (reference sequence). DNA for the CDR3: TGCAGTGCTCGACTTGTCGAGACCCAGTACTTC. Translation gives CSARLVETQYF.

The V gene is TRBV5-1, the J gene TRBJ2-6; unclear D gene. The CDR3 totals 13 residues. Germline V gives CDR1 SGHRS, CDR2 YFSETQ. Trimming took 4 bases from V and 4 from J, leaving 6 bases between them. The CDR3: CASSPGGANVLTF. The CDR3, as DNA: TGCGCCAGCAGCCCCGGCGGGGCCAACGTCCTGACTTTC.

The rearrangement links TRBV11-1 to TRBJ1-2, with TRBD1 identical over 7 bases. Germline V gene data show CDR1 as SGHAT and CDR2 as FQDESV (reference sequence). This CDR3 comprises 14 residues. The J segment lost 8 bases and the V segment lost 2 bases, leaving 8 bases of the junction unmatched. The CDR3 region is CASSLTGTVGGYTF. Written as DNA, the CDR3 is TGTGCCAGCAGCTTAACCGGGACAGTAGGAGGCTACACCTTC.

The rearrangement uses TRBV5-1 and TRBJ2-2, with 9 bases that match TRBD2. V trimming: 4 bases; J trimming: 3 bases; junction bases outside the gene matches: 4. CDR3 length: 15 amino acids. Germline CDR1 reads SGHRS; CDR2 reads YFSETQ. CDR3 sequence (DNA): TGCGCCAGCAGCGGGGGACTAGCTGACACCGGGGAGCTGTTTTTT. Its translation is CASSGGLADTGELFF. Looking up the rest from reference TRBV5-1 and TRBJ2-2 gives the full variable domain: KAGVTQTPRYLIKTRGQQVTLSCSPISGHRSVSWYQQTPGQGLQFLFEYFSETQRNKGNFPGRFSGRQFSNSRSEMNVSTLELGDSALYLCASSGGLADTGELFFGEGSRLTVL.

The table lists this clone with a count of one. The chain combines TRBV2 with TRBJ1-3; D ambiguous. The CDR3 is 16 amino acids. The V gene's germline CDR1 is SNHLY and CDR2 FYNNEI. V lost 7 bases and J 0 bases, leaving 16 bases between the germline ends. The CDR3 here is CASTPGSTRSGNTIYF. As DNA, the CDR3 is TGTGCCAGCACTCCAGGATCAACCCGCTCTGGAAACACCATATATTTT.

The CDR3 sequence: CASSVTGLHYGYTF. Written as DNA, the CDR3 is TGTGCCAGTAGTGTGACGGGACTGCACTATGGCTACACCTTC. The chain couples TRBV19 to TRBJ1-2; maybe TRBD1 (5 bases). From germline, CDR1 is LNHDA and CDR2 SQIVND (reference sequence). V was pared by 5 bases and J by 3 bases, with 13 bases between. The CDR3 runs to 14 residues. Full variable domain (missing parts from reference TRBV19 and TRBJ1-2): DGGITQSPKYLFRKEGQNVTLSCEQNLNHDAMYWYRQDPGQGLRLIYYSQIVNDFQKGDIAEGYSVSREKKESFPLTVTSAQKNPTAFYLCASSVTGLHYGYTFGSGTRLTVV.

CDR3 in DNA: TGTGCCAGCAGCCGAAATAATGTAGGGGCCCGGGAGCTGTTTTTT. It specifies CASSRNNVGARELFF. V gene TRBV7-9 combines with J gene TRBJ2-2, with TRBD1 as a possible D gene (5 bases). CDR1 and CDR2 from the germline V gene are SEHNR and FQNEAQ (reference sequence). CDR3 length equals 15 residues. Trimming left V 5 bases short and J 9 bases short, with 19 bases between.

CDR3 protein: CASSFARARQETQYF. The CDR3 DNA is TGTGCCAGCAGCTTCGCCAGGGCTAGGCAAGAGACCCAGTACTTC. V gene TRBV7-9 combines with J gene TRBJ2-5, with a tentative D call TRBD1 (5 bases). Germline CDR1 and CDR2: SEHNR and FQNEAQ (reference sequence). This CDR3 has 15 residues. Trimming cost V 3 bases and J 2 bases, with 13 bases left between them.

In its sample, this clone was seen a few times. An end of the junction does not agree with germline; a read error may underlie this. The chain links TRBV5-1 to TRBJ1-1; tentatively, D is TRBD1 (5 bases). There are 15 residues in the CDR3. CDR1 is SGHRS and CDR2 is YFSETQ in the germline V gene. The CDR3 sequence: CASSLVGGVKTEAFF. DNA of the CDR3: TGCGCCAGCAGCTTGGTGGGGGGAGTGAAGACTGAAGCTTTCTTT. The full variable domain, rest sourced from reference TRBV5-1 and TRBJ1-1, is KAGVTQTPRYLIKTRGQQVTLSCSPISGHRSVSWYQQTPGQGLQFLFEYFSETQRNKGNFPGRFSGRQFSNSRSEMNVSTLELGDSALYLCASSLVGGVKTEAFFGQGTRLTVV.

The chain recombines TRBV15 with TRBJ1-2; 12 bases map to TRBD1. J lost 9 bases, V lost 1 base, and 3 bases had no gene match. Germline CDR1 LNHNV, CDR2 YYDKDF (reference sequence). The CDR3 consists of 14 residues. The CDR3 DNA is TGTGCCACCAGCAGAGCGGGACAGGGGGCTAGCTACACCTTC. It codes for CATSRAGQGASYTF.

As concerns this clone: At the DNA level, this CDR3 is encoded by other sequences in the same sample as well. V usage is TRBV5-6 and J usage is TRBJ1-2, with D perhaps TRBD1 (6 bases). The CDR3 extends over 11 amino acids. CDR1 SGHDT and CDR2 YYEEEE come from the germline V gene. V gave up 4 bases and J gave up 7 bases, with 8 bases separating them. This CDR3 reads CASSAGVGYTF. CDR3 in DNA: TGTGCCAGCAGCGCAGGGGTTGGCTACACCTTC.

V gene TRBV29-1 combines with J gene TRBJ1-1; D unclear. Per the germline V gene, CDR1 is SQVTM and CDR2 is ANQGSEA. Trimming pared 6 bases from V and 0 bases from J, leaving 5 bases between. The CDR3 is 11 amino acids. In DNA form, the CDR3 reads TGCAGCGTCGGCGTGAACACTGAAGCTTTCTTT. It codes for CSVGVNTEAFF.